The rows below give T cell receptor beta chains drawn from one sample of a study of T cell responses to AZD1222 COVID-19 vaccine. Sequencing was performed with immunoSEQ multiplex PCR; in TCRdb, only in-frame clones are kept and a portion is missing. The profile covers 95,000 to 150,000 clones, with 80% to 90% appearing a single time and about 6% taken by the ten largest. Specimen: peripheral blood, collected on day 0 of AZD1222 vaccination. The receptors were gathered from an adult in good health. Each CDR3 is given with its conserved first and last residue. A D gene is named only where the DNA matches it firmly. The size of a clone is reported for some rows only, either as once, few or many, or as a class for expanded clones.

d_gene	v_gene	abundance	j_gene	CDR3aa	CDR3nt
TRBD1	TRBV5-1	once	TRBJ2-7	CASSVTGTGYEQYF	TGCGCCAGCAGCGTAACCGGGACAGGCTACGAGCAGTACTTC
TRBD2	TRBV7-9	.	TRBJ2-3	CASSRGLAGGHDTQYF	TGTGCCAGCAGCCGAGGACTAGCGGGAGGGCACGATACGCAGTATTTT
.	TRBV3-1/TRBV3-2	.	TRBJ1-1	CASSQGGLAFF	TGTGCCAGCAGCCAAGGTGGGCTCGCTTTCTTT
.	TRBV7-8	.	TRBJ2-7	CASSLDSDPIYEQYF	TGTGCCAGCAGTCTAGACAGCGACCCGATCTACGAGCAGTACTTC
TRBD2	TRBV19	.	TRBJ2-5	CATGTSGDQETQYF	TGTGCCACGGGGACTAGCGGAGACCAAGAGACCCAGTACTTC
.	TRBV9	.	TRBJ2-3	CASSRAEGRVTDTQYF	TGTGCCAGCAGCCGCGCGGAGGGCCGTGTGACAGATACGCAGTATTTT
.	TRBV5-1	.	TRBJ1-1	CASSLGEGVGTEAFF	TGCGCCAGCAGCTTGGGGGAGGGGGTCGGCACTGAAGCTTTCTTT
.	TRBV5-1	.	TRBJ2-2	CASSLAQINTGELFF	TGCGCCAGCAGCTTGGCGCAGATTAACACCGGGGAGCTGTTTTTT
TRBD1	TRBV10-3	.	TRBJ2-1	CAISGQGDEQFF	TGTGCCATCAGTGGTCAGGGGGATGAGCAGTTCTTC
.	TRBV4-1	.	TRBJ1-4	CASSQDREIATNEKLFF	TGCGCCAGCAGCCAAGATCGGGAGATTGCAACTAATGAAAAACTGTTTTTT
.	TRBV5-8	.	TRBJ1-1	CASSLEDRQSAEAFF	TGTGCCAGCAGCTTGGAAGACAGACAGAGCGCTGAAGCTTTCTTT
.	TRBV5-1	.	TRBJ1-3	CASSLVGGPGNTIYF	TGCGCCAGCAGCTTGGTTGGGGGGCCAGGAAACACCATATATTTT
.	TRBV19	.	TRBJ1-5	CASNRGRDSNQPQHF	TGTGCCAGTAACCGGGGCCGGGATAGCAATCAGCCCCAGCATTTT
TRBD1	TRBV3-1/TRBV3-2	.	TRBJ1-2	CASSHGTGSYGYTF	TGTGCCAGCAGCCATGGGACAGGGAGCTATGGCTACACCTTC
.	TRBV12-5	.	TRBJ1-1	CASLGQLNTEAFF	TGTGCTAGCCTCGGACAGCTGAACACTGAAGCTTTCTTT
.	TRBV27	.	TRBJ1-6	CASTQSSGVNSYNSPLHF	TGTGCCAGCACCCAATCGTCGGGGGTCAACTCCTATAATTCACCCCTCCACTTT
TRBD1	TRBV7-8	.	TRBJ2-1	CASRPQGAQRNEQFF	TGTGCCAGCAGACCACAGGGGGCGCAGCGGAATGAGCAGTTCTTC
.	TRBV5-6	.	TRBJ2-7	CASSPQGDEQYF	TGTGCCAGCAGCCCGCAGGGAGACGAGCAGTACTTC
.	TRBV4-3	.	TRBJ1-4	CASSQESGRLNEKLFF	TGCGCCAGCAGCCAAGAGAGTGGGAGGCTTAATGAAAAACTGTTTTTT
TRBD1	TRBV7-6	.	TRBJ1-3	CASSQSGTGGIGNTIYF	TGTGCCAGCAGCCAATCCGGGACAGGGGGTATTGGAAACACCATATATTTT
TRBD1	TRBV7-2	.	TRBJ2-1	CASSPQGSYSYNEQFF	TGTGCCAGCAGCCCACAGGGGTCGTATTCCTACAATGAGCAGTTCTTC
.	TRBV7-8	.	TRBJ2-1	CASSLRASAYNEQFF	TGTGCCAGCAGCTTACGGGCTAGCGCCTACAATGAGCAGTTCTTC
TRBD1	TRBV19	.	TRBJ2-5	CASSDIGQGRQETQYF	TGTGCCAGTAGCGACATCGGACAGGGTAGGCAAGAGACCCAGTACTTC
.	TRBV6-5	.	TRBJ1-1	CASRDGIMNTEAFF	TGTGCCAGCAGGGACGGAATCATGAACACTGAAGCTTTCTTT
.	TRBV18	.	TRBJ2-7	CASSRDIRAYEQYF	TGTGCCAGCTCACGGGACATCAGAGCCTACGAGCAGTACTTC